This TCR beta chain was obtained from a study of blood T cell repertoires in COVID-19. Produced via immunoSEQ multiplex PCR; TCRdb's table is partial and in-frame only. This sample has 150,000 to 200,000 clones; 65% to 90% occur once, and the top ten carry approximately 1.4%. Trimming shortened V by 1 base and J by 4 bases, and 11 bases separated the two germline ends. Germline V gene data show CDR1 as SGHNT and CDR2 as YENEEA. The CDR3 spans 16 residues. The clonotype was recovered from a human donor in a cohort sampled during active COVID-19. The specimen sequenced was peripheral blood. The chain is built from TRBV11-3 and TRBJ2-6; TRBD1 might be the D (5 bases). The CDR3: CASSLVQGSGANVLTF. CDR3 in DNA: TGTGCCAGCAGCTTAGTCCAGGGATCCGGGGCCAACGTCCTGACTTTC.